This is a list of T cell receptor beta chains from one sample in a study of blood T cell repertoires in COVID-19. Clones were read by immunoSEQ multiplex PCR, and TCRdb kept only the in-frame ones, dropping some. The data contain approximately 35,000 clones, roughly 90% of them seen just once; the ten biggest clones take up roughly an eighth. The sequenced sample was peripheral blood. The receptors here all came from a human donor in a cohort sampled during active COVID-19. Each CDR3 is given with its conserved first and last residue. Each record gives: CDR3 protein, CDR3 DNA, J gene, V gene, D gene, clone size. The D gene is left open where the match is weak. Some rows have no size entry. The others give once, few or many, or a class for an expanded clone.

CDR3: CASSQDLQGGGEKLFF
DNA: TGTGCCAGCAGCCAAGATTTACAAGGGGGTGGTGAAAAACTGTTTTTT
J: TRBJ1-4
V: TRBV14
D: NA
size: NA

CDR3: CASSQGLLAGGGPDTQYF
DNA: TGTGCCAGCAGCCAAGGCTTACTAGCGGGAGGTGGGCCAGATACGCAGTATTTT
J: TRBJ2-3
V: TRBV3-1/TRBV3-2
D: TRBD2
size: once

CDR3: CASSPAVRTDTQYF
DNA: TGTGCCAGCTCACCGGCGGTTCGCACAGATACGCAGTATTTT
J: TRBJ2-3
V: TRBV18
D: NA
size: NA

CDR3: CASSQDRLAGAGEQFF
DNA: TGCGCCAGCAGCCAAGATCGACTAGCGGGAGCGGGTGAGCAGTTCTTC
J: TRBJ2-1
V: TRBV4-1
D: TRBD2
size: NA

CDR3: CASSPTEDTSYEQYF
DNA: TGTGCCAGCAGCCCTACCGAGGACACCTCCTACGAGCAGTACTTC
J: TRBJ2-7
V: TRBV3-1/TRBV3-2
D: NA
size: NA

CDR3: CASSGPGTGNEKLFF
DNA: TGTGCCAGCTCCGGTCCGGGGACAGGCAATGAAAAACTGTTTTTT
J: TRBJ1-4
V: TRBV18
D: TRBD1
size: NA

CDR3: CASSTNFGKDRTNQPQHF
DNA: TGTGCCAGCAGTACAAACTTCGGCAAGGACAGAACGAATCAGCCCCAGCATTTT
J: TRBJ1-5
V: TRBV28
D: NA
size: once

CDR3: CASSDSGQGADTQYF
DNA: TGTGCCAGCAGTGACTCGGGACAGGGGGCAGATACGCAGTATTTT
J: TRBJ2-3
V: TRBV6-4
D: TRBD1
size: few

CDR3: CASSPGQGNSNQPQHF
DNA: TGTGCCAGCTCACCCGGACAGGGGAATAGCAATCAGCCCCAGCATTTT
J: TRBJ1-5
V: TRBV18
D: TRBD1
size: NA

CDR3: CASSLASAAKTYYGYTF
DNA: TGCGCCAGCAGCTTGGCCTCGGCGGCGAAGACTTACTATGGCTACACCTTC
J: TRBJ1-2
V: TRBV5-1
D: NA
size: NA

CDR3: CASSTRGGVEEKLFF
DNA: TGTGCCAGTAGTACCCGGGGTGGGGTTGAAGAAAAACTGTTTTTT
J: TRBJ1-4
V: TRBV19
D: NA
size: NA

CDR3: CASSQTGVGKSTEAFF
DNA: TGTGCCAGCAGCCAAACGGGGGTGGGAAAGAGCACTGAAGCTTTCTTT
J: TRBJ1-1
V: TRBV14
D: NA
size: NA

CDR3: CASSHGTSGIRVGETQYF
DNA: TGTGCCAGCAGTCACGGGACTAGCGGAATCAGGGTTGGAGAGACCCAGTACTTC
J: TRBJ2-5
V: TRBV13
D: TRBD2
size: NA

CDR3: CASSPDSSVYEQYF
DNA: TGTGCCAGCAGCCCGGACAGTTCCGTTTACGAGCAGTACTTC
J: TRBJ2-7
V: TRBV5-6
D: NA
size: NA

CDR3: CASSYNWEAYEQYF
DNA: TGTGCCAGCAGTTACAACTGGGAGGCCTACGAGCAGTACTTC
J: TRBJ2-7
V: TRBV6-2/TRBV6-3
D: NA
size: NA

CDR3: CASSLARTSGNYNEQFF
DNA: TGTGCTAGCAGCTTGGCCAGGACTAGCGGAAACTACAATGAGCAGTTCTTC
J: TRBJ2-1
V: TRBV7-7
D: TRBD2
size: NA

CDR3: CASSDSQRNGNTIYF
DNA: TGTGCCAGCAGTGACAGTCAACGCAATGGAAACACCATATATTTT
J: TRBJ1-3
V: TRBV2
D: NA
size: NA

CDR3: CASSHHAGSYNEQFF
DNA: TGCGCCAGCAGTCATCACGCAGGGTCCTACAATGAGCAGTTCTTC
J: TRBJ2-1
V: TRBV23-1
D: NA
size: NA

CDR3: CASSTPRDPYEQYF
DNA: TGTGCCAGCAGCACCCCCAGGGATCCCTACGAGCAGTACTTC
J: TRBJ2-7
V: TRBV11-2
D: NA
size: NA

CDR3: CAWSVGGRYEQYF
DNA: TGTGCCTGGAGTGTAGGGGGACGCTACGAGCAGTACTTC
J: TRBJ2-7
V: TRBV30
D: NA
size: NA

CDR3: CASSTGTSNTEAFF
DNA: TGTGCCAGCTCAACAGGGACATCGAACACTGAAGCTTTCTTT
J: TRBJ1-1
V: TRBV18
D: NA
size: NA

CDR3: CASSIVLQGPTEAFF
DNA: TGTGCCAGTAGTATAGTCCTACAGGGTCCCACTGAAGCTTTCTTT
J: TRBJ1-1
V: TRBV19
D: NA
size: once

CDR3: CASSESRAGTNYGYTF
DNA: TGCGCCAGCAGTGAGTCTCGGGCAGGGACTAACTATGGCTACACCTTC
J: TRBJ1-2
V: TRBV10-2
D: NA
size: NA

CDR3: CASSLYNMNTEAFF
DNA: TGTGCCAGCAGCTTGTATAACATGAACACTGAAGCTTTCTTT
J: TRBJ1-1
V: TRBV5-4
D: NA
size: NA

CDR3: CAWSVWTDLSSYNSPLHF
DNA: TGTGCCTGGAGTGTCTGGACTGACCTAAGCTCCTATAATTCACCCCTCCACTTT
J: TRBJ1-6
V: TRBV30
D: NA
size: NA

CDR3: CASSPQTTLRTDTQYF
DNA: TGTGCCAGTAGCCCCCAGACTACCCTTCGCACAGATACGCAGTATTTT
J: TRBJ2-3
V: TRBV19
D: NA
size: NA

CDR3: CASTPGLGIYNEQFF
DNA: TGTGCCAGCACCCCGGGACTGGGGATATACAATGAGCAGTTCTTC
J: TRBJ2-1
V: TRBV6-5
D: NA
size: NA

CDR3: CASSDLSSGRGTEQFF
DNA: TGTGCCAGCAGCGACCTCTCGAGCGGGAGGGGGACTGAGCAGTTCTTC
J: TRBJ2-1
V: TRBV5-4
D: TRBD2
size: NA

CDR3: CASSSPQLNTEAFF
DNA: TGTGCCAGCAGCTCGCCCCAGTTGAACACTGAAGCTTTCTTT
J: TRBJ1-1
V: TRBV7-2
D: NA
size: NA